This T cell receptor (beta chain) was sequenced during a study of T cell responses to AZD1222 COVID-19 vaccine (dated by TCRdb to 2020 to 2022). Regarding the study in general: AZD1222 recipients whose second dose came at about 4 weeks and those whose second dose came at about 12 weeks were combined into one group, since spike-specific TCR depth and breadth did not differ between the two schedules. Enrollment into the trials was organized by age into subgroups of 18-55, 56-69 and 70-plus years, and those subgroups contained roughly 140, 27 and 60 TCR-sequenced participants, respectively. TCR sequencing was performed for about 250 trial participants, of whom around 200 were given two doses of AZD1222 and around 26 were given two doses of MenACWY control vaccine.

The CDR3 regions of human TCRbeta chains were subjected to immunosequencing. In the authors' own workflow: TCRs in the repertoires were matched against a reference library of SARS-CoV-2-specific TCRs that had been generated with the MIRA antigen-specificity platform. Breadth was defined as the fraction of unique TCRs that were SARS-CoV-2-associated, and depth was defined as the fraction of total T cells that were SARS-CoV-2-associated. Using the MIRA data, every spike-specific TCR was mapped to the spike region that the TCR reacted to and assigned to either a CD4 or a CD8 class. Log10-transformed breadth and depth values were compared by one-way ANOVA with Sidak's multiple comparisons tests. Sourced from immuneACCESS, this table was stored by TCRdb with only in-frame sequences that have V and J called. A share of the clones is absent; for the studies checked, an unresolved V gene accounts for under half, and the remainder has no known explanation. The V and J calls and the clone size are those of that table, but D and trimming were determined from the DNA. This sample holds 250,000 or so clones; 85% to 95% were observed only once. The biggest ten clones account for around 0.6% of the sample.

Comments on this clone: The antigen this receptor binds is unknown. No base quality information exists; no much larger clone differs at one position.

Study-wide findings and limitations: Because no samples from the day 14 peak response were available, repertoires could be characterized only after the peak T cell response. After two AZD1222 doses, both the breadth and the depth of spike-specific TCRs were significantly higher than at day 0 and than in MenACWY recipients. Reportedly, almost half of the unique spike-specific TCRs recognized epitopes lying outside the regions that are mutated in the B.1.351 and B.1.1.7 variants. Participants were mostly white British and included more females than males, and it was suggested by the authors that clonal diversity may have been underestimated. CD4 TCRs associated with the vaccine covered the entire spike protein, and the dominant responses were in regions 160-218 and 743-854. Only a handful of AZD1222 recipients were SARS-CoV-2 seropositive at baseline, limiting conclusions about previously exposed vaccinees. In the small 56-69-year group, the increase in depth fell short of significance, most likely because of low power.

Reading the label with the study, this specimen's time point is: baseline before first vaccination. Samples from vaccinated people were obtained from the UK trials COV001 and COV002, which included a single-blind randomized controlled phase 2/3 trial of AZD1222 (ChAdOx1 nCoV-19) in healthy adults. For TCRbeta chain sequencing, PBMC samples were collected from trial participants at day 0 and at day 28 after the second dose. V lost 8 bases and J lost 4 bases, and the count of bases not matched to a germline gene is 10. CDR1 and CDR2 are read off the germline V gene (reference sequence) as GTSNPN and SVGIG. Including cysteine and phenylalanine, the CDR3 has 15 amino acids. Only the CDR3 part of the read is kept: 45 bases, read in frame from the first base.

The sample here was peripheral blood, taken on day 0 of AZD1222 vaccination. The clonotype originates from an adult in good health. Recombination connected TRBV30 to TRBJ2-1, with TRBD2 identical over 11 junction bases. CDR3 reads: CAVEGSGRAYNEQFF. The bases are TGTGCCGTTGAAGGTAGCGGGAGGGCATACAATGAGCAGTTCTTC.